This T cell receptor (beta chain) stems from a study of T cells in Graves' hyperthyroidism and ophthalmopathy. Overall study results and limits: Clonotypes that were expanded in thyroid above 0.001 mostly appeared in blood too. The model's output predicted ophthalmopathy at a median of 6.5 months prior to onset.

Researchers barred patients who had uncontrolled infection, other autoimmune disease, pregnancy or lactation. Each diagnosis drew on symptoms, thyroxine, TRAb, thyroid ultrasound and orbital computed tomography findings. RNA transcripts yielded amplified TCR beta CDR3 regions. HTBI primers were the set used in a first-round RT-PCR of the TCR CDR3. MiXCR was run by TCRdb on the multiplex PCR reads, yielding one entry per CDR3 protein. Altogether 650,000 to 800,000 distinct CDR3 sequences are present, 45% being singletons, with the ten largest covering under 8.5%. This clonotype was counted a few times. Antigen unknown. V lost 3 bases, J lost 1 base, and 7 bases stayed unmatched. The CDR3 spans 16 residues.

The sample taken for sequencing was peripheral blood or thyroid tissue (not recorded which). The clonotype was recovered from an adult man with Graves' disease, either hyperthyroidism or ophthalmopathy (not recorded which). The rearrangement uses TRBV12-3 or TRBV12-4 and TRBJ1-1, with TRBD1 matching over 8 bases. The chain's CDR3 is CASSLGSGQGNTEAFF. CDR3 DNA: TGTGCCAGCAGTTTGGGCTCCGGACAGGGGAACACTGAAGCTTTCTTT.